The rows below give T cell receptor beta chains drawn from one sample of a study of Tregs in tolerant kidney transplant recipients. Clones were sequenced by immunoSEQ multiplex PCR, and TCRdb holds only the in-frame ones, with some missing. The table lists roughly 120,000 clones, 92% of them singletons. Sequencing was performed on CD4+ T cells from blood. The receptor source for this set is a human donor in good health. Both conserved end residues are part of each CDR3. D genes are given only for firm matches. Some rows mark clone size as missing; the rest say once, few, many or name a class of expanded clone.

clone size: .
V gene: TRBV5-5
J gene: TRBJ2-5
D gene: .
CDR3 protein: CASSPPGLQETQYF
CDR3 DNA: TGTGCCAGCAGCCCTCCGGGACTGCAAGAGACCCAGTACTTC

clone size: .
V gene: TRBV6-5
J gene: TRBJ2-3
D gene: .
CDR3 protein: CATHHFSSTDTQYF
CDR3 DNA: TGTGCCACCCACCATTTTTCTAGCACAGATACGCAGTATTTT

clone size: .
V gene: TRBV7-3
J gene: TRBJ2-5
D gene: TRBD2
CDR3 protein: CASSLVASGAETQYF
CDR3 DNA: TGTGCCAGCAGCTTAGTCGCTAGCGGGGCTGAGACCCAGTACTTC

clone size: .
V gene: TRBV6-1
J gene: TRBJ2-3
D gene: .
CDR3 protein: CASSESLLTDTQYF
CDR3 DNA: TGTGCCAGCAGTGAAAGCCTCCTCACAGATACGCAGTATTTT

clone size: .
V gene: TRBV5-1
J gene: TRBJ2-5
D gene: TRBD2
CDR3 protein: CASSLEGGSRETQYF
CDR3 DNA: TGCGCCAGCAGCTTGGAGGGCGGGAGTCGGGAGACCCAGTACTTC

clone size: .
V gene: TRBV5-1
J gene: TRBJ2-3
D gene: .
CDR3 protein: CASSLGPSATDTQYF
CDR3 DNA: TGCGCCAGCAGCTTGGGGCCATCCGCGACAGATACGCAGTATTTT

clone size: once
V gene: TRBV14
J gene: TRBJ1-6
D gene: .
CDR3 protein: CASSQGTGPNSPLHF
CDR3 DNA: TGTGCCAGCAGCCAAGGAACGGGACCTAATTCACCCCTCCACTTT

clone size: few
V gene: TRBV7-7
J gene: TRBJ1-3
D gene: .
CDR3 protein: CASSLGQSSGNTIYF
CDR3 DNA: TGTGCCAGCAGCTTAGGACAGAGCTCTGGAAACACCATATATTTT

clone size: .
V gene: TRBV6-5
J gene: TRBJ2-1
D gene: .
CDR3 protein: CASSRGIPYNEQFF
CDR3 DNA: TGTGCCAGCAGTCGGGGAATCCCCTACAATGAGCAGTTCTTC

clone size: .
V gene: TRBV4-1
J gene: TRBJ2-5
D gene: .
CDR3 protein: CASSQVDLGPGGGTQYF
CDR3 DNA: TGCGCCAGCAGCCAAGTCGACCTCGGACCTGGCGGAGGGACCCAGTACTTC

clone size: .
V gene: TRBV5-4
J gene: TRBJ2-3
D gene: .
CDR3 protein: CASSLRLGGTDTQYF
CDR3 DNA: TGTGCCAGCAGCTTGAGACTAGGCGGCACAGATACGCAGTATTTT

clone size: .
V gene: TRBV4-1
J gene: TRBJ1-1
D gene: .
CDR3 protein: CASSQPTANTEAFF
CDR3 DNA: TGCGCCAGCAGCCAACCGACAGCGAACACTGAAGCTTTCTTT

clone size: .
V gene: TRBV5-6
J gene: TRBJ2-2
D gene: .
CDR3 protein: CASSLGRPPGTGELFF
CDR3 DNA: TGTGCCAGCAGCTTGGGCAGGCCTCCGGGCACCGGGGAGCTGTTTTTT

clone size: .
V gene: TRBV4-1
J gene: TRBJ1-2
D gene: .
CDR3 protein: CASSQDEGDGYTF
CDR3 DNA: TGCGCCAGCAGCCAAGATGAGGGGGACGGCTACACCTTC

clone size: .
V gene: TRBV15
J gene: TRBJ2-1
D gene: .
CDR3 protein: CATSRDLAEEQFF
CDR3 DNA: TGTGCCACCAGCAGAGATCTAGCCGAGGAGCAGTTCTTC

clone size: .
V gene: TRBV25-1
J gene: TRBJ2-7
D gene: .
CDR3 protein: CASSGISDEQYF
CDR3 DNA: TGTGCCAGCAGTGGGATCTCAGACGAGCAGTACTTC

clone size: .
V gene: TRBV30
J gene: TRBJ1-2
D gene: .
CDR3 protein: CAWSTRGRGSSNYGYTF
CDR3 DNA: TGTGCCTGGTCCACCAGGGGCAGGGGCAGTTCTAACTATGGCTACACCTTC

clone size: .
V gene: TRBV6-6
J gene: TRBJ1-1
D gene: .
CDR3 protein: CASSWAGEEAFF
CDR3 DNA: TGTGCCAGCAGTTGGGCTGGGGAGGAAGCTTTCTTT

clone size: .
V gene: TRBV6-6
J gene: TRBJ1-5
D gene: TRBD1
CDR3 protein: CASSPTEGQGNQPQHF
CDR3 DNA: TGTGCCAGCAGTCCCACGGAGGGACAGGGCAATCAGCCCCAGCATTTT

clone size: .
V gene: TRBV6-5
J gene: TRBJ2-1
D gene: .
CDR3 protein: CALTPGLPHYNEQFF
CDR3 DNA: TGTGCCCTAACTCCTGGGCTTCCACACTACAATGAGCAGTTCTTC

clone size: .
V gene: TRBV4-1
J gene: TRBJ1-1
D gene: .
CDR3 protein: CASSRAKGVNTEAFF
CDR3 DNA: TGCGCCAGCAGCCGGGCCAAGGGGGTGAACACTGAAGCTTTCTTT

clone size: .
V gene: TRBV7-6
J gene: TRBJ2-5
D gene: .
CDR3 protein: CASSLSGTQETQYF
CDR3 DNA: TGTGCCAGCAGCTTGTCCGGGACCCAAGAGACCCAGTACTTC

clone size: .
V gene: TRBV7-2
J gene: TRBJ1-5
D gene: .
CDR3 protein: CASSLGGQPQHF
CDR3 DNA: TGTGCCAGCAGCTTAGGCGGTCAGCCCCAGCATTTT

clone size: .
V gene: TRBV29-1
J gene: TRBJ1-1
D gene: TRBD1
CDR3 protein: CSVAADRSEAFF
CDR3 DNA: TGCAGCGTTGCAGCGGACAGGTCTGAAGCTTTCTTT

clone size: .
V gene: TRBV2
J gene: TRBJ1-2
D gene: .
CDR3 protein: CASGTYYGYTF
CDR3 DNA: TGTGCCAGTGGGACCTACTATGGCTACACCTTC

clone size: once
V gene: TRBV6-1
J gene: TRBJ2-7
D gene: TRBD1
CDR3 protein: CASSENPRRQGFFGEQYF
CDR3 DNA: TGTGCCAGCAGTGAAAACCCCCGACGACAGGGTTTCTTTGGCGAGCAGTACTTC

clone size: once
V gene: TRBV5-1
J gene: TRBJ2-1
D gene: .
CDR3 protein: CASSWGAAYNEQFF
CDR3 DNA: TGCGCCAGCAGCTGGGGGGCAGCCTACAATGAGCAGTTCTTC

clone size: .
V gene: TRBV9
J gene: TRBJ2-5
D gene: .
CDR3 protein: CASSVGSTEGETQYF
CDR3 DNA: TGTGCCAGCAGCGTAGGTAGCACCGAGGGAGAGACCCAGTACTTC

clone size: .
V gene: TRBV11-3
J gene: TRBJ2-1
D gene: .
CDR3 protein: CASSHRSSRGGNEQFF
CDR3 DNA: TGTGCCAGCAGCCACCGGTCGAGTAGGGGCGGGAATGAGCAGTTCTTC

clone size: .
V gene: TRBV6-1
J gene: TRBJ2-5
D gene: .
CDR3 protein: CASREQGLETQYF
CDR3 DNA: TGTGCCAGCAGAGAACAGGGCCTGGAGACCCAGTACTTC

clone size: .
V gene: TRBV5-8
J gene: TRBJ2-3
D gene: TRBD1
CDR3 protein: CASSLGRGLTDTQYF
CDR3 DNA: TGTGCCAGCAGCTTGGGCAGGGGGCTCACAGATACGCAGTATTTT

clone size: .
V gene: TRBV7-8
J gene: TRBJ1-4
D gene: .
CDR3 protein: CASSLSGEKLFF
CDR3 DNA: TGTGCCAGCAGCTTATCCGGCGAAAAACTGTTTTTT

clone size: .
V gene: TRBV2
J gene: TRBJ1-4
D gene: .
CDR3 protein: CASSGWEAGEKLFF
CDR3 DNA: TGTGCCAGCAGTGGTTGGGAGGCGGGAGAAAAACTGTTTTTT

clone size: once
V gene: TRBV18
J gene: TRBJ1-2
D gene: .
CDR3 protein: CASSPQDSTPYGYTF
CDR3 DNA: TGTGCCAGCTCACCACAGGACAGTACCCCGTATGGCTACACCTTC

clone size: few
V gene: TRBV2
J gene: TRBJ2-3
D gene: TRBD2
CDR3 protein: CASSETPSGRKYF
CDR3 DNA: TGTGCCAGCAGTGAAACCCCTAGCGGGAGAAAGTATTTT

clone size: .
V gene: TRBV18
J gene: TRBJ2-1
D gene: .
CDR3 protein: CASSPLGAQGNEQFF
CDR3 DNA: TGTGCCAGCTCACCACTGGGGGCACAGGGCAATGAGCAGTTCTTC

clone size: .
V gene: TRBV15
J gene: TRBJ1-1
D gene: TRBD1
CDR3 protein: CATSRAGTGGTEAFF
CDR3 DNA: TGTGCCACCAGCAGGGCAGGGACAGGGGGCACTGAAGCTTTCTTT

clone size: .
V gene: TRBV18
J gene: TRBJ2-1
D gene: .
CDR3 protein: CASSPYYREQSHNEQFF
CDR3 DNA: TGTGCCAGCTCACCATATTACCGGGAGCAAAGCCACAATGAGCAGTTCTTC

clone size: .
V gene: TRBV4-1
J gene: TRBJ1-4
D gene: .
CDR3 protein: CASSQEGATNEKLFF
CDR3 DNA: TGCGCCAGCAGCCAAGAAGGAGCAACTAATGAAAAACTGTTTTTT

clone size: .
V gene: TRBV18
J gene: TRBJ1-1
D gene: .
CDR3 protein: CASSPRQAEAFF
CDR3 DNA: TGTGCCAGCTCACCCCGACAGGCTGAAGCTTTCTTT

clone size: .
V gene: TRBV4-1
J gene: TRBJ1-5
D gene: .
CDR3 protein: CASSQKSVDQPQHF
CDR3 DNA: TGCGCCAGCAGCCAAAAGTCAGTCGATCAGCCCCAGCATTTT

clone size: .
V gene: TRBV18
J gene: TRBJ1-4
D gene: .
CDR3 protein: CASSPLSTGPTNEKLFF
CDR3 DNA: TGTGCCAGCTCACCACTATCGACAGGCCCAACTAATGAAAAACTGTTTTTT

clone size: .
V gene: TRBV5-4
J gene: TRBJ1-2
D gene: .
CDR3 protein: CASSLPRHGYTF
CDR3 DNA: TGTGCCAGCAGCCTCCCCCGCCATGGCTACACCTTC

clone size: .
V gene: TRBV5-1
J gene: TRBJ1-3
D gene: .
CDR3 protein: CASRTDLGWNTIYF
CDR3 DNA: TGCGCCAGCAGGACCGACCTCGGGTGGAACACCATATATTTT

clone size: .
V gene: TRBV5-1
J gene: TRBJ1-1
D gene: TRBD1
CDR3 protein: CASSRGQGDMNTEAFF
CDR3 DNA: TGCGCCAGCAGCCGGGGACAGGGGGACATGAACACTGAAGCTTTCTTT

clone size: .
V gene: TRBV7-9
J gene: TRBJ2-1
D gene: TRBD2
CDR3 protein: CASSLLAGGYNEQFF
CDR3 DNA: TGTGCCAGCAGTTTACTAGCGGGAGGGTACAATGAGCAGTTCTTC

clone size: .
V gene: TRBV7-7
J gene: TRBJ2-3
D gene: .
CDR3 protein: CASSLRGAGTDTQYF
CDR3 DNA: TGTGCTAGCAGCTTAAGGGGGGCCGGCACAGATACGCAGTATTTT

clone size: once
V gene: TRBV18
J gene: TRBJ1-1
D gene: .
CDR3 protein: CASSPRGTDTEAFF
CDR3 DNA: TGTGCCAGCTCACCAAGGGGAACGGACACTGAAGCTTTCTTT

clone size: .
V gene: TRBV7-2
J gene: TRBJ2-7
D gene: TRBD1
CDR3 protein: CASSLVWWQGASYEQYF
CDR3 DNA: TGTGCCAGCAGCTTAGTCTGGTGGCAGGGGGCATCCTACGAGCAGTACTTC

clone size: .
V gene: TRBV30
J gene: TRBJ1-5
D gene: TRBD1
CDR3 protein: CAWSAKGAWNQPQHF
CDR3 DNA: TGTGCCTGGAGTGCTAAGGGGGCTTGGAATCAGCCCCAGCATTTT

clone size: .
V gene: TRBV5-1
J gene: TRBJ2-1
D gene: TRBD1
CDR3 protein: CASSFGFLGQGQNEQFF
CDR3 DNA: TGCGCCAGCAGCTTCGGTTTCTTGGGACAGGGTCAAAATGAGCAGTTCTTC

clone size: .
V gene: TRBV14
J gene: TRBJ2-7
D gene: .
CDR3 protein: CASSPNFSLREQYF
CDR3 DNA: TGTGCCAGCAGCCCAAACTTTTCGCTGCGGGAGCAGTACTTC

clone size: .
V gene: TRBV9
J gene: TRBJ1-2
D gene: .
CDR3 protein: CASSVVVAGGAGGYTF
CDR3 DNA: TGTGCCAGCAGCGTAGTCGTAGCTGGGGGCGCTGGTGGCTACACCTTC

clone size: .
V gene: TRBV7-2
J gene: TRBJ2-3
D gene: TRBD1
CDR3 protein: CASSRRQGTDTQYF
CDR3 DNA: TGTGCCAGCAGCAGACGACAGGGTACAGATACGCAGTATTTT

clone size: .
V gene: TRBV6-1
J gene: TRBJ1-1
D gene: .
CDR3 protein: CASSEPRRNTEAFF
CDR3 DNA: TGTGCCAGCAGTGAGCCCAGAAGGAACACTGAAGCTTTCTTT

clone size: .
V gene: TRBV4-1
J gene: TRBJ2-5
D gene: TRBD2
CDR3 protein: CASSQVPTGLAGETQYF
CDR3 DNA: TGCGCCAGCAGCCAAGTTCCCACGGGACTAGCGGGGGAGACCCAGTACTTC

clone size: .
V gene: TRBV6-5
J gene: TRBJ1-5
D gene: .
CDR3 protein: CASSVSTNQPQHF
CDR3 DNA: TGTGCCAGCAGTGTCAGTACTAATCAGCCCCAGCATTTT

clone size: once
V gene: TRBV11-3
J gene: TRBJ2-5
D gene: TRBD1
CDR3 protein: CASSPYAGTGGETQYF
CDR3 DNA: TGTGCCAGCAGCCCGTATGCTGGGACAGGGGGGGAGACCCAGTACTTC

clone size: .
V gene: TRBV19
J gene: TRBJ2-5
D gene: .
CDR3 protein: CASSRGGETQYF
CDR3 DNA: TGTGCCAGTAGTAGGGGTGGGGAGACCCAGTACTTC